This T cell receptor (beta chain) originates from a study of patients and donors after allogeneic stem cell transplantation (TCRdb year 2020). In its sample, this clonotype was seen a few times. Its recognized antigen is unknown. No much larger clonotype is one base removed from it; base qualities were not supplied. The method was RT-PCR. The instrument given in TCRdb is NextSeq 550. Using fastp trimming at Q25 and MiXCR clonotype assembly, TCRdb reanalyzed the public sequencing data and kept in-frame beta chains. Rows are unified per CDR3 protein, each entry keeping the most common DNA and genes. The sample has about a million distinct CDR3 sequences on record, about a sixth of them singletons. Around 6% of the sample is in the top ten clones. The germline V gene encodes CDR1 LGHNT and CDR2 FRNRAP. V trim: 0 bases; J trim: 0 bases; unmatched bases: 4. The CDR3 starts with the cysteine, ends with the phenylalanine, and has 18 residues. Just the 54-base CDR3 DNA is kept, in frame starting at base 1.

The sequence joins TRBV12-5 to TRBJ2-1; the junction holds 11 bases that match TRBD2. The sequenced sample was blood, either unsorted or a sorted T cell fraction (not recorded which). This TCR was recovered from a human donor who was either an allogeneic HSCT recipient or a stem cell or donor lymphocyte infusion donor (not recorded which). It is not recorded whose cells these are; they may come from a transplant donor. The CDR3 reads CASGLVTSGGISYNEQFF. In nucleotide form, the sequence is TGTGCTAGTGGTTTGGTTACTAGCGGGGGCATCTCCTACAATGAGCAGTTCTTC.